A selection of T cell receptor beta chains follows, all from one sample in a study of graft-versus-host responses after intestinal transplantation. Profiling relied on immunoSEQ multiplex PCR, and the TCRdb table lists in-frame clones only, not all of them. The table has roughly 40,000 clones, roughly 90% seen once. Sample: PBMCs, taken 524 days after transplant. All receptors come from a human patient who received an intestinal transplant, so some T cells may come from the graft donor. CDR3s include the opening cysteine and the closing phenylalanine or tryptophan. D genes are given only for firm matches.

d_gene,v_gene,j_gene,CDR3nt,CDR3aa
.,TRBV5-6,TRBJ2-7,TGTGCCAGCAGCTTGGGACTAAACTACGAGCAGTACTTC,CASSLGLNYEQYF
.,TRBV11-1,TRBJ2-7,TGTGCCAGCAGCCCCGGGGAGCCGTGGGGCTACGAGCAGTACTTC,CASSPGEPWGYEQYF
.,TRBV6-5,TRBJ1-2,TGTGCCAGCAGTTGGAACAGGGCGGAGGGCTACACCTTC,CASSWNRAEGYTF
.,TRBV11-3,TRBJ2-7,TGTGCCAGCAGCTTATCCGGGGGCGCGGACGAGCAGTACTTC,CASSLSGGADEQYF
TRBD2,TRBV5-1,TRBJ2-3,TGCGCCAGCAGCTTGACTAGCGGCGGCACAGATACGCAGTATTTT,CASSLTSGGTDTQYF
.,TRBV4-3,TRBJ2-5,TGCGCCAGCAGCCTTGGGGTTTTGGGGGAGACCCAGTACTTC,CASSLGVLGETQYF
.,TRBV5-5,TRBJ1-2,TGTGCCAGCAGCTTGGCAGGCCCCTTGGGCTACACCTTC,CASSLAGPLGYTF
TRBD2,TRBV10-2,TRBJ2-3,TGCGCCAGCAGTGAGAAAAGGGGGGGACTAGCGGGAGGGCCACGTTCAACAGATACGCAGTATTTT,CASSEKRGGLAGGPRSTDTQYF
.,TRBV10-3,TRBJ2-7,TGTGCCATCAGTGAGGGGAGCGAGCAGTACTTC,CAISEGSEQYF
.,TRBV28,TRBJ1-4,TGTGCCAGCAGTGCCACAGGGTTTGAGCGGGGAAAACTGTTTTTT,CASSATGFERGKLFF
.,TRBV7-2,TRBJ2-5,TGTGCCAGCAGCTTAGAAAGCGGATTTCGAGAGACCCAGTACTTC,CASSLESGFRETQYF
.,TRBV5-1,TRBJ2-2,TGCGCCAGCAGCTTCGACCCACCCGGGGAGCTGTTTTTT,CASSFDPPGELFF
.,TRBV7-9,TRBJ1-3,TGTGCCAGCAGCTTAGCGGGCTCTGGAAACACCATATATTTT,CASSLAGSGNTIYF
.,TRBV7-2,TRBJ2-7,TGTGCCAGCAGCTTAGCCTCCGGGACCTACGAGCAGTACTTC,CASSLASGTYEQYF
.,TRBV10-3,TRBJ2-2,TGTGCCATCCTAGATCGAGAGAACACCGGGGAGCTGTTTTTT,CAILDRENTGELFF
TRBD1,TRBV6-1,TRBJ1-2,TGTGCCAGCACGGACAGGGGGCTTTCTAACTATGGCTACACCTTC,CASTDRGLSNYGYTF
TRBD1,TRBV10-3,TRBJ1-4,TGTGCCACTCGCGGACAGGAAGGGGATGAAAAACTGTTTTTT,CATRGQEGDEKLFF
.,TRBV15,TRBJ1-1,TGTGCCACCAGCAGAGGACAGACAAACACTGAAGCTTTCTTT,CATSRGQTNTEAFF